This is a list of T cell receptor beta chains from one sample in a study of T cells in Graves' hyperthyroidism and ophthalmopathy. TCRdb reanalysed the multiplex PCR reads using MiXCR and keeps one entry per CDR3 protein. The table includes about 770,000 distinct CDR3 sequences, around 20% detected once. Sequencing was performed on blood. The source is a woman between 50 and 59 years old with Graves' hyperthyroidism that later progressed to Graves' ophthalmopathy. Both conserved end residues are part of each CDR3. Each record gives: J gene, V gene, clone size, D gene, CDR3 DNA, CDR3 protein. D genes are given only for firm matches. Where a row states a size, it is once, few, many or the class of an expanded clone; other rows omit it.

j_gene: TRBJ2-7; v_gene: TRBV7-2; abundance: few; d_gene: NA; CDR3nt: TGTGCCAGCAGCCTAGGGACCCGGTTTTACTTC; CDR3aa: CASSLGTRFYF
j_gene: TRBJ2-7; v_gene: TRBV18; abundance: many; d_gene: TRBD1; CDR3nt: TGTGCCAGCTCACCACGGACAGGGCGCACGGACGAGCAGTACTTC; CDR3aa: CASSPRTGRTDEQYF
j_gene: TRBJ2-7; v_gene: TRBV12-3/TRBV12-4; abundance: few; d_gene: NA; CDR3nt: TGTGCCAGCAGTTTCGGCGGGGTGGTCTACGAGCAGTACTTC; CDR3aa: CASSFGGVVYEQYF
j_gene: TRBJ1-4; v_gene: TRBV15; abundance: NA; d_gene: NA; CDR3nt: TGTGCCACCAGCAGAGAAGGACCGCTGAATGAAAAACTGTTTTTT; CDR3aa: CATSREGPLNEKLFF
j_gene: TRBJ1-2; v_gene: TRBV4-1; abundance: NA; d_gene: NA; CDR3nt: TGCGCCAGCAGCCAAGAGACGCAGTCTGAAAGACTGTATGGCTACACCTTC; CDR3aa: CASSQETQSERLYGYTF
j_gene: TRBJ1-1; v_gene: TRBV5-1; abundance: many; d_gene: NA; CDR3nt: TGCGCCAGCAGCTCCGTTCGAGGGGGTGGCACTGAAGCTTTCTTT; CDR3aa: CASSSVRGGGTEAFF
j_gene: TRBJ2-3; v_gene: TRBV12-3/TRBV12-4; abundance: NA; d_gene: NA; CDR3nt: TGTGCCAGCAGTCCCCTTTCCGCACGCGAGGGGGATACGCAGTATTTT; CDR3aa: CASSPLSAREGDTQYF
j_gene: TRBJ1-3; v_gene: TRBV27; abundance: few; d_gene: TRBD1; CDR3nt: TGTGCCAGCAGTGAACAGGGGGCCTCTGGAAACACCATATATTTT; CDR3aa: CASSEQGASGNTIYF
j_gene: TRBJ1-5; v_gene: TRBV7-9; abundance: NA; d_gene: TRBD1; CDR3nt: TGTGCCAGCAGCCGAGGGGGCGCGGATCAGCCCCAGCATTTT; CDR3aa: CASSRGGADQPQHF
j_gene: TRBJ2-7; v_gene: TRBV20-1; abundance: NA; d_gene: TRBD2; CDR3nt: TGCAGTGCTGACGGGGTAGCGGGGGGGGGGGCCTACGAGCAGTACTTC; CDR3aa: CSADGVAGGGAYEQYF
j_gene: TRBJ1-5; v_gene: TRBV11-2; abundance: many; d_gene: NA; CDR3nt: TGTGCCAGCAGCTTAAATGCGGTGATGCCCCAGCATTTT; CDR3aa: CASSLNAVMPQHF
j_gene: TRBJ2-3; v_gene: TRBV3-1; abundance: many; d_gene: NA; CDR3nt: TGTGCCAGCAGCCAGGTCAACTTCGCAGATACGCAGTATTTT; CDR3aa: CASSQVNFADTQYF
j_gene: TRBJ1-2; v_gene: TRBV30; abundance: many; d_gene: NA; CDR3nt: TGTGCCTGGAGTCTCCAGTCTGGCTACACCTTC; CDR3aa: CAWSLQSGYTF
j_gene: TRBJ2-3; v_gene: TRBV9; abundance: few; d_gene: NA; CDR3nt: TGTGCCAGCAGCTTAACTAGCCAGGGCACAGATACGCAGTATTTT; CDR3aa: CASSLTSQGTDTQYF
j_gene: TRBJ2-1; v_gene: TRBV20-1; abundance: once; d_gene: TRBD2; CDR3nt: TGCAGTGCTAGAGATCTAACTAGCGGGGAGTCCTACAATGAGCAGTTCTTC; CDR3aa: CSARDLTSGESYNEQFF
j_gene: TRBJ1-6; v_gene: TRBV10-3; abundance: NA; d_gene: NA; CDR3nt: TGTGCCATCAGAGACGACGGTTCCTATAATTCACCCCTCCACTTT; CDR3aa: CAIRDDGSYNSPLHF
j_gene: TRBJ2-3; v_gene: TRBV6-1; abundance: NA; d_gene: TRBD2; CDR3nt: TGTGCCAGCAGTCGACTAGCGGGGGGGGAGAATACGCAGTATTTT; CDR3aa: CASSRLAGGENTQYF
j_gene: TRBJ1-6; v_gene: TRBV7-2; abundance: NA; d_gene: NA; CDR3nt: TGTGCCAGCGGAAGACTAAATTCACCCCTCCACTTT; CDR3aa: CASGRLNSPLHF
j_gene: TRBJ1-1; v_gene: TRBV12-3/TRBV12-4; abundance: many; d_gene: NA; CDR3nt: TGTGCCAGCAGGAAAGGCCGGGGTATTTTTGAAGCTTTCTTT; CDR3aa: CASRKGRGIFEAFF
j_gene: TRBJ2-3; v_gene: TRBV6-9; abundance: NA; d_gene: TRBD2; CDR3nt: TGTGCCAGCAGTTCCCCAGTCCTAGCGGGGCTCACAGATACGCAGTATTTT; CDR3aa: CASSSPVLAGLTDTQYF
j_gene: TRBJ2-1; v_gene: TRBV11-2; abundance: many; d_gene: TRBD2; CDR3nt: TGTGCCAGCAGCTTAGTCGGTAGCGGGGGGGCAGATGAGCAGTTCTTC; CDR3aa: CASSLVGSGGADEQFF